Sequencing of this T cell receptor beta chain was carried out in a study of patients and donors after allogeneic stem cell transplantation. V shed 0 bases, J shed 8 bases, and the junction held 8 bases outside the gene matches. The germline gives CDR1 SGHDT, CDR2 YYEEEE. The CDR3 is 16 amino acids. Each CDR3 protein is one row after TCRdb ran MiXCR on the RT-PCR reads. This table has over 350,000 distinct CDR3 sequences, roughly 16% appearing once. This sequence originates from a human donor who was either an allogeneic HSCT recipient or a stem cell or donor lymphocyte infusion donor (not recorded which). It is not recorded whose cells these are; they may come from a transplant donor. V gene TRBV5-6 combines with J gene TRBJ1-2, with TRBD1 matching 12 bases. Source material: blood, either unsorted or a sorted T cell fraction (not recorded which). As DNA, the CDR3 is TGTGCCAGCAGCTTGGTCCGGGACAGGGGGCTTTGCGGCTACACCTTC. Encoded protein: CASSLVRDRGLCGYTF.